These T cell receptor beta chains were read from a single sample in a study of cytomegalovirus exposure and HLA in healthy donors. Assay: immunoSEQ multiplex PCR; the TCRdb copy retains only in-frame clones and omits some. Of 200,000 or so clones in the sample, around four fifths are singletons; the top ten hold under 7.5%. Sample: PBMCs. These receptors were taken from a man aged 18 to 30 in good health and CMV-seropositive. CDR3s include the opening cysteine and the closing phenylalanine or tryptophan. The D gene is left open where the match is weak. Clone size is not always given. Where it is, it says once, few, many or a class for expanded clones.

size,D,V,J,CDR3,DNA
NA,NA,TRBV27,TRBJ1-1,CASRLAGWNTEAFF,TGTGCCAGCAGGCTTGCAGGCTGGAACACTGAAGCTTTCTTT
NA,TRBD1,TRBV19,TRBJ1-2,CASSTPGTGNYGYTF,TGTGCCAGTAGTACCCCAGGGACAGGGAACTATGGCTACACCTTC
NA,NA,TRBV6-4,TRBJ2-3,CASSDERRGDTQYF,TGTGCCAGCAGTGACGAGAGGAGGGGAGATACGCAGTATTTT
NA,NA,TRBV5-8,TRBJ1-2,CASRSWGPPGYTF,TGTGCCAGCAGGTCGTGGGGCCCTCCTGGCTACACCTTC
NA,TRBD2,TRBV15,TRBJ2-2,CATSSRREGPTGELFF,TGTGCCACCAGCAGCCGTCGGGAGGGTCCGACCGGGGAGCTGTTTTTT
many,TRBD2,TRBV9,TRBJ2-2,CASSTGLALPGELFF,TGTGCCAGCAGCACGGGACTAGCGTTGCCCGGGGAGCTGTTTTTT
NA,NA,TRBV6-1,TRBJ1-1,CASTRIRDTEAFF,TGTGCCAGTACCCGAATTCGGGACACTGAAGCTTTCTTT
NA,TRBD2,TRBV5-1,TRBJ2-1,CASSFRGSGRAGNEQFF,TGCGCCAGCAGCTTCCGGGGGAGCGGGAGGGCCGGGAATGAGCAGTTCTTC
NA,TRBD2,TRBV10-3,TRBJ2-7,CAISVGSGRKNEQYF,TGTGCCATCAGTGTCGGGAGCGGGAGGAAGAACGAGCAGTACTTC
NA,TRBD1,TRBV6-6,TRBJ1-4,CASRDREANEKLFF,TGTGCCAGCAGGGACAGGGAAGCTAATGAAAAACTGTTTTTT
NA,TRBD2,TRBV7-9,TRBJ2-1,CASSPSGTSGNNEQFF,TGTGCCAGCAGTCCCTCGGGGACTAGCGGCAACAATGAGCAGTTCTTC
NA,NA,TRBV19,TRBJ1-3,CASSATGVSGNTIYF,TGTGCCAGTAGTGCTACAGGCGTCTCTGGAAACACCATATATTTT
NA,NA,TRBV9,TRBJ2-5,CASSVAVRYQETQYF,TGTGCCAGCAGCGTAGCTGTGCGGTACCAAGAGACCCAGTACTTC
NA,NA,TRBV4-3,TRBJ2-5,CASSQGYSGQETQYF,TGCGCCAGCAGCCAAGGCTACAGCGGCCAAGAGACCCAGTACTTC
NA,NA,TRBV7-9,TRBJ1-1,CASSFVQNTEAFF,TGTGCCAGCAGCTTCGTACAGAACACTGAAGCTTTCTTT
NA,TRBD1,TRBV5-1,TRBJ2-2,CASRRDRPGELFF,TGCGCCAGCAGACGGGACAGGCCCGGGGAGCTGTTTTTT
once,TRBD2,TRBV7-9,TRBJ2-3,CASSPAGLAGSTQYF,TGTGCCAGCAGCCCTGCGGGACTAGCGGGCAGTACGCAGTATTTT
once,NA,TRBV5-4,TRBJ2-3,CASSSPSASTDTQYF,TGTGCCAGCAGCTCCCCTAGCGCTAGCACAGATACGCAGTATTTT
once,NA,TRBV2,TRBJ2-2,CAGRRVQSTGELFF,TGTGCCGGTAGGAGGGTCCAGTCCACCGGGGAGCTGTTTTTT
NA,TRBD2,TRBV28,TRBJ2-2,CASSLAGTGTSGTGELFF,TGTGCCAGCAGTTTAGCGGGGACCGGGACTAGCGGCACCGGGGAGCTGTTTTTT
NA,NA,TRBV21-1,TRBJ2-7,CASPPPDRGRYEQYF,TGTGCCAGCCCCCCCCCGGACAGGGGGCGGTACGAGCAGTACTTC
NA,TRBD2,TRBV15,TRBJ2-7,CATSRDGGGPHEQYF,TGTGCCACCAGCAGAGATGGCGGGGGGCCCCACGAGCAGTACTTC
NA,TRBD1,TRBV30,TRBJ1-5,CAWSAGTGNQPQHF,TGTGCCTGGAGTGCAGGGACAGGGAATCAGCCCCAGCATTTT
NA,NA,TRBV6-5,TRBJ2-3,CASSSSVGDGTDTQYF,TGTGCCAGCAGTTCGTCGGTAGGGGATGGCACAGATACGCAGTATTTT
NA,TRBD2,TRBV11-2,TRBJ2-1,CASRAGGGYNEQFF,TGTGCCAGCAGGGCGGGAGGGGGGTACAATGAGCAGTTCTTC
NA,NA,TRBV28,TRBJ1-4,CASSFLPGGEKLFF,TGTGCCAGCAGTTTCCTCCCAGGAGGGGAAAAACTGTTTTTT
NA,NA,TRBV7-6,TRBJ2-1,CASSLDSGTYNEQFF,TGTGCCAGCAGCTTAGATAGCGGCACGTACAATGAGCAGTTCTTC
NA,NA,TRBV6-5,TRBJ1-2,CASRRLLGPGYTF,TGTGCCAGCCGACGCCTTCTGGGCCCGGGCTACACCTTC
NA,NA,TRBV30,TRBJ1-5,CAWSVEVQQPQHF,TGTGCCTGGAGTGTAGAGGTACAACAGCCCCAGCATTTT
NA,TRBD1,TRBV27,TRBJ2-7,CASSLDRILREQYF,TGTGCCAGCAGTTTGGACAGGATCCTACGAGAGCAGTACTTC
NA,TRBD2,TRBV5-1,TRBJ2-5,CASSSGGAPVETQYF,TGCGCCAGCAGCTCCGGGGGGGCGCCCGTTGAGACCCAGTACTTC
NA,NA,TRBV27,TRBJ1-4,CASSSGQRLVEKLFF,TGTGCCAGCAGTAGTGGACAGCGGTTGGTCGAAAAACTGTTTTTT
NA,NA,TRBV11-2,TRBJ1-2,CATSLANYGYTF,TGTGCCACGTCGTTAGCTAACTATGGCTACACCTTC
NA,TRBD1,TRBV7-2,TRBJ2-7,CASSLTGGASGEQYF,TGTGCCAGCAGCTTGACAGGGGGCGCATCGGGCGAGCAGTACTTC